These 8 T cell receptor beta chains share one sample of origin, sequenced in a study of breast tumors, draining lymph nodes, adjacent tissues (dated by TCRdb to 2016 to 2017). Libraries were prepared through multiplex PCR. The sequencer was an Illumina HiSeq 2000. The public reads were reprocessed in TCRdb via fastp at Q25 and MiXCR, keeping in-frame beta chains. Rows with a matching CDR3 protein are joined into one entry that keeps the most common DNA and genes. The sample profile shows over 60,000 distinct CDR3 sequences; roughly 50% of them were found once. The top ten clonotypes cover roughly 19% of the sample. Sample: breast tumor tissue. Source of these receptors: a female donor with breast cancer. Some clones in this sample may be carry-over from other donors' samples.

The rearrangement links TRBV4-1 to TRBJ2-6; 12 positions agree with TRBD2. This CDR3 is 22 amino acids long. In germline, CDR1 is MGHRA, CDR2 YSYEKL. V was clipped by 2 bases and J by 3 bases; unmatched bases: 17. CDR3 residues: CASSQTESLGLAGSGGANVLTF. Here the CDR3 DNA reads TGCGCCAGCAGCCAAACCGAATCCCTTGGACTAGCGGGATCGGGTGGGGCCAACGTCCTGACTTTC.

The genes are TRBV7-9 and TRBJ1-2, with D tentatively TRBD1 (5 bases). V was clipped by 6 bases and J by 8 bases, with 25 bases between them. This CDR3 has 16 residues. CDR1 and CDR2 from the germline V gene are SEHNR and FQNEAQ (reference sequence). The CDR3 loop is CASSAGLAGALKGYTF. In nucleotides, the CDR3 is TGTGCCAGCAGTGCGGGGCTAGCGGGAGCGTTAAAGGGCTACACCTTC.

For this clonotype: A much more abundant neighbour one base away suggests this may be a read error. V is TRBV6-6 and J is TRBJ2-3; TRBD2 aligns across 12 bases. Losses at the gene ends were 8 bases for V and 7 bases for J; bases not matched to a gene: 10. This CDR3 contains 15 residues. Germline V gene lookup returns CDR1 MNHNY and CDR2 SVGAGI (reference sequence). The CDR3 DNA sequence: TGTGCCAGCGACGCCCTAGCGGGGGGGCCAAATACGCAGTATTTT. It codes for CASDALAGGPNTQYF.

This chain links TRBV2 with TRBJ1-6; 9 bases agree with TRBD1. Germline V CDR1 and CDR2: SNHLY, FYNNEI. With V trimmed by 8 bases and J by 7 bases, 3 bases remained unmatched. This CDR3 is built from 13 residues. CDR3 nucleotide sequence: TGTGCCAGCGGGGACAGGGCAAATTCACCCCTCCACTTT. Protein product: CASGDRANSPLHF.

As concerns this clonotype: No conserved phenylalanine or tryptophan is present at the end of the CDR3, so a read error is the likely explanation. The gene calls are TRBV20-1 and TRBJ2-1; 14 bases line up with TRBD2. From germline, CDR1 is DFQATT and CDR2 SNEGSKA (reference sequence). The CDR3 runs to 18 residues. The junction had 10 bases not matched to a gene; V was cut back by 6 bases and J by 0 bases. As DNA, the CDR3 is TGCAGTGCAACTGGACTAGCGGGGGGCCCTAGCTCCTACAATGAGCAGTTCCTC. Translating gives CSATGLAGGPSSYNEQFL.

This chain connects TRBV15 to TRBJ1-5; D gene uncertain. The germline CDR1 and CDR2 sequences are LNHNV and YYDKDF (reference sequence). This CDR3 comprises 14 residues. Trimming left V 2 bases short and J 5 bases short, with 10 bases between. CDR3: CATSRTSGDQPQHF. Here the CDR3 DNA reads TGTGCCACCAGCAGAACCAGTGGAGATCAGCCCCAGCATTTT. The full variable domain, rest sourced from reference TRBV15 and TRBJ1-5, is DAMVIQNPRYQVTQFGKPVTLSCSQTLNHNVMYWYQQKSSQAPKLLFHYYDKDFNNEADTPDNFQSRRPNTSFCFLDIRSPGLGDTAMYLCATSRTSGDQPQHFGDGTRLSIL.

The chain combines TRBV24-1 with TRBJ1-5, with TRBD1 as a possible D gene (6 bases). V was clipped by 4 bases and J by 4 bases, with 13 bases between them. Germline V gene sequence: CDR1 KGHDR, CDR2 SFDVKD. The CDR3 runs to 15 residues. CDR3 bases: TGTGCCACCAGTGACGCCAGGGGTGGTAATCAGCCCCAGCATTTT. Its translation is CATSDARGGNQPQHF.

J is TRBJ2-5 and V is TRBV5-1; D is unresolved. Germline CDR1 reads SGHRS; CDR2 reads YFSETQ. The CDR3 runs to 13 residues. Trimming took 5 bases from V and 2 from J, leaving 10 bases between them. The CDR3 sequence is CASSFARQETQYF. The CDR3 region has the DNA TGCGCCAGCAGTTTTGCTAGGCAAGAGACCCAGTACTTC.